The clone carrying this TCR beta chain occurred many times. Its antigen is unidentified. The V gene's germline CDR1 is WNHNN and CDR2 SYGVQD (reference sequence). The CDR3 extends over 14 amino acids. The germline V and J ends were trimmed by 1 base and 4 bases, with 11 bases remaining between them. The data stem from a study of CD8 T cells in ankylosing spondylitis. Each CDR3 protein is one row after TCRdb ran MiXCR on the 5' RACE reads. The table includes 450,000 to 550,000 distinct CDR3 sequences, about 5.4% detected once. Overall study findings and caveats: A motif in TCR beta, a set of roughly eight highly homologous variants, appeared characteristic of ankylosing spondylitis blood. Disease-linked clones had a CD8+ phenotype and relatively low frequency in peripheral blood.

This TCR was recovered from a male donor with ankylosing spondylitis. Sequencing was carried out using blood, either unsorted or a sorted T cell fraction (not recorded which). This rearrangement joins TRBV10-1 to TRBJ2-7, with unresolved D. CDR3 DNA: TGCGCCAGCAGTGAGTTGACCGTCCCGTACGAGCAGTACTTC. Translating gives CASSELTVPYEQYF.